This TCR beta chain was recorded in a study of cytomegalovirus exposure and HLA in healthy donors. Study-wide points: By a later analysis, the bulk of CMV-associated TCR beta chains appeared HLA-restricted. According to an earlier analysis, most TCR beta V segments yielded productive rearrangements about 87% or about 30% of the time.

Both 60 Vbeta primers and 13 Jbeta primers went into the PCR. Measured with immunoSEQ multiplex PCR; TCRdb has only the in-frame clones, and not every one. The repertoire has just over 150,000 clones, roughly 88% of them found once; the top ten carry 5% to 7%. The V and J ends lost 4 bases and 0 bases, in that order; junction bases with no gene match: 7. The CDR3 length is 16 residues. Per germline, CDR1 LGHNA and CDR2 YNFKEQ. As for this clone: The antigen is not known.

The J gene is TRBJ2-3, the V gene TRBV4-2, with 7 bases that match TRBD2. This sequence originates from a man aged 45-60 years in good health and CMV-seropositive. The specimen sequenced was PBMCs. CDR3 sequence (DNA): TGTGCCAGCAGCCCCCCGGGGGAGGGGAGCACAGATACGCAGTATTTT. It codes for CASSPPGEGSTDTQYF.